The clone carrying this T cell receptor (beta chain) was seen more than once but under ten times. Its antigen is currently unknown. The library targeted TCRbeta and was prepared with unique molecular identifiers. TCRdb reprocessed the PCR reads with MiXCR, giving one entry per CDR3 protein. The repertoire holds approximately 400,000 distinct CDR3 sequences, roughly 16% seen once, with 29% in the top ten. The entry originates in a study of T-cell reconstitution after alpha-beta-depleted transplantation in children. General study findings and limits: The origin of alpha-beta T cells about two months after transplant was reportedly several hundred expanded graft clones.

The CDR3 totals 15 residues. Trimming shortened V by 1 base and J by 1 base, and 9 bases separated the two germline ends. Germline loops: CDR1 SGHVS, CDR2 FNYEAQ. The TCR comes from a boy under three years old who had a stem cell transplant for Wiskott-Aldrich syndrome, so the T cells may come from the graft donor. The chain employs TRBV7-6 and TRBJ2-3; no firm D call. The input for sequencing was PBMCs, mostly from graft donor cells, taken 360 days after TCRalphabeta/CD19-depleted stem cell transplant. CDR3 sequence: CASSLEVTGTDTQYF. The CDR3, as DNA: TGTGCCAGCAGCTTAGAAGTTACAGGCACAGATACGCAGTATTTT. The entire variable domain, with the rest obtained from reference TRBV7-6 and TRBJ2-3, is as follows: GAGVSQSPRYKVTKRGQDVALRCDPISGHVSLYWYRQALGQGPEFLTYFNYEAQQDKSGLPNDRFSAERPEGSISTLTIQRTEQRDSAMYRCASSLEVTGTDTQYFGPGTRLTVL.